Each of the 24 T cell receptor beta chains below was sequenced from the same sample in a study of blood T cells in healthy people across ages. Together with a sample-barcoded 5' primer, a J-beta primer mix was included in a second PCR lasting about 6 to 11 cycles. TCRdb re-derived calls from the 5' RACE reads in MiXCR, one entry per CDR3 protein. The sample holds 710,000 or so distinct CDR3 sequences, approximately 31% seen once. Sequencing input: blood. The source of these receptors is an elderly woman in good health.

This clonotype has ten or more counts. In DNA form, the CDR3 reads TGTGCCAGCAGCCAACTAGGTGGAAGCACAGATACGCAGTATTTT. Amino acids: CASSQLGGSTDTQYF. The chain links TRBV3-1 to TRBJ2-3; D is uncertain. The CDR3 covers 15 residues. V lost 2 bases and J 0 bases, leaving 9 bases between the germline ends. Germline V gene data show CDR1 as LGHDT and CDR2 as YNNKEL (reference sequence).

This clonotype was picked up many times. The chain employs TRBV5-1 and TRBJ2-1, with 8 bases lining up with TRBD1. Germline V gives CDR1 SGHRS, CDR2 YFSETQ. The junction had 8 bases not matched to a gene; V was cut back by 4 bases and J by 5 bases. The CDR3 loop spans 15 amino acids. In DNA, the CDR3 is TGCGCCAGCAGCCGGGAAGGGACAGGAGACAATGAGCAGTTCTTC. The encoded protein is CASSREGTGDNEQFF.

This clonotype was seen many times. V usage is TRBV20-1 and J usage is TRBJ2-5; D gene ambiguous. Germline assignment: CDR1 DFQATT and CDR2 SNEGSKA (reference sequence). This CDR3 has 14 amino acids. Trimming took off 1 base at V and 4 bases at J, with 13 bases between the two ends. Written as DNA, the CDR3 is TGCAGTGCTAGAGTGGTTTCTAGTCTAGAGACCCAGTACTTC. Amino acid sequence: CSARVVSSLETQYF.

This clonotype was seen more than once but under ten times. The gene calls are TRBV7-2 and TRBJ2-5; the D is unclear. CDR3 length: 12 residues. Between the trimmed V and J ends, which lost 8 bases and 0 bases, there was a span of 7 bases. Germline CDR1 reads SGHTA; CDR2 reads FQGNSA. CDR3 sequence reads: CASRANQETQYF. CDR3 nucleotide sequence: TGTGCCAGCCGAGCGAACCAAGAGACCCAGTACTTC.

V gene TRBV2 combines with J gene TRBJ1-4, with TRBD1 matching 7 bases. This CDR3 contains 15 residues. V shed 7 bases, J shed 3 bases, and the junction held 8 bases outside the gene matches. In germline, CDR1 is SNHLY, CDR2 FYNNEI. The CDR3 spells CASTATGTANEKLFF. In DNA form, the CDR3 reads TGTGCCAGCACCGCGACCGGGACAGCTAATGAAAAACTGTTTTTT.

V gene TRBV5-1 combines with J gene TRBJ2-3; D unclear. The germline CDR1 and CDR2 sequences are SGHRS and YFSETQ. V was pared by 2 bases and J by 5 bases, with 12 bases between. The CDR3 is made up of 14 amino acids. The CDR3 bases are TGCGCCAGCAGCTTACCGGGTCAGCAAGATACGCAGTATTTT. This encodes CASSLPGQQDTQYF.

The genes are TRBV21-1 and TRBJ2-7; TRBD1, the table's D call, was not compared with the DNA. TRBV21-1 is termed a pseudogene. The CDR3 sequence is 18 residues long. The CDR3 nucleotides read TGTGCCAGCAGCCTGAGGAGGTTGGGACAGAGGGCTACCTACGAGCAGTACTTC. This encodes CASSLRRLGQRATYEQYF.

The table lists this clonotype with a few counts. V usage is TRBV6-1 and J usage is TRBJ1-4; 7 bases align to TRBD1. There are 15 residues in the CDR3. The trim removed 3 bases at V and 8 bases at J, leaving 9 bases unmatched. Germline loops: CDR1 MNHNS, CDR2 SASEGT. CDR3 coding DNA: TGTGCCAGCAGTGACTCGCCGACCAGGGGGGAAAAACTGTTTTTT. This encodes CASSDSPTRGEKLFF.

This clonotype was recorded at least ten times. The chain uses TRBV7-2 and TRBJ1-2; no reliable D call. Germline V gene lookup returns CDR1 SGHTA and CDR2 FQGNSA. V gave up 7 bases and J gave up 4 bases, with 13 bases separating them. The CDR3 is 13 residues long. The CDR3 is CASIIGGIYGYTF. The CDR3 bases are TGTGCCAGCATCATAGGAGGAATCTATGGCTACACCTTC. The variable domain in full, with the rest retrieved from reference TRBV7-2 and TRBJ1-2, is GAGVSQSPSNKVTEKGKDVELRCDPISGHTALYWYRQSLGQGLEFLIYFQGNSAPDKSGLPSDRFSAERTGGSVSTLTIQRTQQEDSAVYLCASIIGGIYGYTFGSGTRLTVV.

The rearrangement links TRBV20-1 to TRBJ2-1, with 11 bases aligning to TRBD2. This CDR3 is 14 amino acids long. Germline values: CDR1 DFQATT, CDR2 SNEGSKA (reference sequence). The V gene end was trimmed by 3 bases and the J gene end by 13 bases; junction bases not matched to a gene: 11. This CDR3 reads CSASSGGAGETQFF. CDR3 DNA sequence: TGCAGTGCTAGTAGCGGGGGGGCGGGAGAGACCCAGTTCTTC.

This clonotype was detected many times. The CDR3 region has the DNA TGCGCCAGCAGCGACGACAGGGGTTTGCGGACTGAAGCTTTCTTT. It is translated as CASSDDRGLRTEAFF. The chain combines TRBV4-1 with TRBJ1-1, with 8 bases fitting TRBD1. CDR1 and CDR2 from the germline V gene are MGHRA and YSYEKL. CDR3 length: 15 amino acids. Trimming at V came to 5 bases and at J to 5 bases, leaving 10 bases not matched to a gene.

This clonotype was observed a handful of times. A much larger clone sits a single nucleotide away, making a read error possible. The chain is built from TRBV6-5 and TRBJ2-7; 11 bases agree with TRBD1. The V gene end was trimmed by 6 bases and the J gene end by 3 bases; junction bases not matched to a gene: 4. The CDR3 totals 14 residues. The V gene's germline CDR1 is MNHEY and CDR2 SVGAGI. The CDR3 DNA sequence: TGTGCCAGCAGATGGGGACAGGGGGTCTACGAGCAGTACTTC. It specifies CASRWGQGVYEQYF.

Of note for this clonotype: A much larger clone is a single base away; this may be a read error. The chain carries TRBV20-1 and TRBJ2-4, with a weak D call TRBD2 (7 bases). Germline V gene lookup returns CDR1 DFQATT and CDR2 SNEGSKA (reference sequence). The CDR3 runs to 14 residues. V was pared by 5 bases and J by 13 bases, with 24 bases between. The CDR3 protein is CSAEGEGGADEQYF. The DNA of the CDR3 is TGCAGTGCTGAGGGAGAGGGGGGGGCAGATGAGCAGTACTTC.

Written as DNA, the CDR3 is TGTGCCAGCAGTTACTCACCAGGGGACGGTAACTATGGCTACACCTTC. Amino acid sequence: CASSYSPGDGNYGYTF. The genes are TRBV6-5 and TRBJ1-2; D might be TRBD1 (6 bases). Per the germline V gene, CDR1 is MNHEY and CDR2 is SVGAGI. Trimming removed 0 bases from V and 1 base from J, with 12 bases in between. CDR3 length equals 16 residues.

The chain has TRBV5-6 and TRBJ1-4; possibly TRBD1 for D (5 bases). V was trimmed by 5 bases and J by 3 bases, leaving 8 bases between them. Germline CDR1 and CDR2: SGHDT and YYEEEE. CDR3 length equals 13 residues. The CDR3 nucleotides read TGTGCCAGCAGGCGGGGGGCTAATGAAAAACTGTTTTTT. It specifies CASRRGANEKLFF.

This clonotype was recorded at least ten times. The rearrangement links TRBV6-2 or TRBV6-3 to TRBJ1-2; no clear D gene. The germline CDR1 and CDR2 sequences are MNHEY and SVGEGT. This CDR3 contains 13 residues. V was pared by 2 bases and J by 2 bases, with 6 bases between. The CDR3 region has the DNA TGTGCCAGCAGTTACGGCAGGAACTATGGCTACACCTTC. Amino acids: CASSYGRNYGYTF.

This clonotype came up many times. The CDR3 reads CASVPRGMTEAFF. In DNA, the CDR3 is TGTGCCAGCGTGCCCAGGGGGATGACTGAAGCTTTCTTT. The V gene is TRBV6-2 or TRBV6-3, the J gene TRBJ1-1; 7 nucleotides align to TRBD1. In germline, CDR1 is MNHEY, CDR2 SVGEGT. With 8 bases clipped from V and 5 bases from J, the junction kept 8 bases outside the gene matches. The CDR3 totals 13 residues.

The CDR3 nucleotides read TGTGCCAGCCACCCAATAGGCTCCTACAATGAGCAGTTCTTC. The encoded protein is CASHPIGSYNEQFF. The rearrangement links TRBV25-1 to TRBJ2-1; D call uncertain. Germline V CDR1 and CDR2: MGHDK, SYGVNS. V shed 8 bases and J shed 0 bases, with 11 bases lying between them. The CDR3 sequence is 14 residues long.

This clonotype was detected many times. The chain has TRBV15 and TRBJ2-7, with D possibly matching TRBD1 (6 bases). The germline V gene has CDR1 LNHNV and CDR2 YYDKDF (reference sequence). Trimming took 1 base from V and 2 from J, leaving 9 bases between them. The CDR3 loop spans 14 amino acids. The CDR3 loop is CATSRGGQTYEQYF. CDR3 bases: TGTGCCACCAGCAGAGGGGGACAAACCTACGAGCAGTACTTC.

The chain carries TRBV5-1 and TRBJ1-1; 7 bases are shared with TRBD1. V gave up 0 bases and J gave up 1 base; unmatched junction bases: 9. This CDR3 has 17 residues. Germline V gene lookup returns CDR1 SGHRS and CDR2 YFSETQ. CDR3 nucleotides: TGCGCCAGCAGCTTGGCCACTACAGGGGAGAGGAACACTGAAGCTTTCTTT. This gives the protein CASSLATTGERNTEAFF.

V and J are TRBV5-6 and TRBJ2-5; D gene ambiguous. CDR1 is SGHDT, CDR2 YYEEEE, per germline. Trimming removed 0 bases from V and 2 bases from J, with 14 bases in between. The CDR3 runs to 16 residues. The CDR3 loop reads CASSLAWGMGQETQYF. The CDR3, as DNA: TGTGCCAGCAGCTTGGCTTGGGGTATGGGACAAGAGACCCAGTACTTC.

The V call is TRBV15, the J call TRBJ1-5, with D maybe TRBD1 (5 bases). CDR1 and CDR2 (germline): LNHNV, YYDKDF (reference sequence). V gave up 1 base and J gave up 4 bases, with 11 bases separating them. The length of the CDR3 is 15 residues. The CDR3 sequence is CATSRGRGNNQPQHF. CDR3 sequence (DNA): TGTGCCACCAGCAGAGGTCGGGGGAATAATCAGCCCCAGCATTTT.

The chain couples TRBV29-1 to TRBJ2-1; 11 nucleotides match TRBD2. The CDR3 runs to 16 residues. In germline, CDR1 is SQVTM, CDR2 ANQGSEA. The V gene end was trimmed by 7 bases and the J gene end by 2 bases; junction bases not matched to a gene: 10. Here the CDR3 DNA reads TGCAGCGGCAGAGAACTAGCGGGAGTGGCCTACAATGAGCAGTTCTTC. Translated: CSGRELAGVAYNEQFF.

At least ten counts were recorded for this clonotype. The chain couples TRBV6-6 to TRBJ2-5; TRBD1 matches at 7 bases. Looked up from germline, CDR1 is MNHNY and CDR2 is SVGAGI (reference sequence). J was trimmed by 5 bases and V by 0 bases; bases with no gene match: 3. The CDR3 runs 14 residues. The CDR3 coding sequence is TGTGCCAGCAGTTACTCGAGGGGGCCGGAGACCCAGTACTTC. Translated: CASSYSRGPETQYF.